This TCR beta chain came from a study of CXCR3-negative and CXCR3-positive naive CD8 T cells. Study details: The libraries together contributed 110 million to 150 million TRB reads, each supplying about 1.5 +/- 0.3 million.

The CDR3 is made up of 18 amino acids. Looked up from germline, CDR1 is SGHDN and CDR2 is FVKESK. Regarding this clonotype: Its target is not known.

Study-level points and caveats: Diversity was high in both naive subsets and much lower in memory cells. TRB CDR3s of CXCR3-positive naive cells were more hydrophobic than those of CXCR3-negative naive cells.

With UMI labels, 5' RACE was used to prepare the TRB cDNA libraries. TCRdb processed the 5' RACE reads again and assigns one entry to each CDR3 protein, with no DNA. The sample's table shows more than 75,000 distinct CDR3 sequences. Cells that were CD45RO-CCR7+CD27+CD95- constituted naive CD8+ T cells. The rearrangement uses TRBV14 and TRBJ2-7; the TRBD1 assignment by TCRdb is unverifiable without DNA. The clonotype comes from a human donor in good health. Some clones in this sample may be carry-over from other donors' samples. The material sequenced was naive CXCR3+ CD8+ T cells from blood. Subset indicated: CD45RO-CCR7+CD27+CD95- naive CD8+ T cells expressing CXCR3 (TNR3+). This CDR3 is CASSQGPGQGGSATEQYF.